A single sample is the source of the 18 T cell receptor beta chains below, sequenced in a study of control samples from healthy donors and cancer patients. TCRdb's copy holds only in-frame clones and misses some; the assay was immunoSEQ multiplex PCR. The sample contains about 120,000 clones, roughly nine tenths of which appear only once. The sequencing sample was made of PBMCs. These receptors all stem from a woman aged 50 to 60 with colorectal cancer.

The chain couples TRBV28 to TRBJ2-5, with a tentative D call TRBD2 (6 bases). Deletions cut 5 bases from V and 5 bases from J, with 15 bases between. Germline CDR1 and CDR2: MDHEN and SYDVKM. This CDR3 spans 14 amino acids. The CDR3 nucleotides are TGTGCCAGCAGTCCCCGGCGGGATGACGAGACCCAGTACTTC. It encodes CASSPRRDDETQYF.

V gene TRBV7-2 combines with J gene TRBJ1-1; no firm D call. This CDR3 has 13 amino acids. The germline V gene has CDR1 SGHTA and CDR2 FQGNSA. V was clipped by 1 base and J by 4 bases, with 7 bases between them. CDR3 sequence: CASSLVYGTEAFF. The DNA of the CDR3 is TGTGCCAGCAGCTTAGTCTACGGCACTGAAGCTTTCTTT. The full variable domain, its missing parts supplied by reference TRBV7-2 and TRBJ1-1, is GAGVSQSPSNKVTEKGKDVELRCDPISGHTALYWYRQSLGQGLEFLIYFQGNSAPDKSGLPSDRFSAERTGGSVSTLTIQRTQQEDSAVYLCASSLVYGTEAFFGQGTRLTVV.

The chain employs TRBV28 and TRBJ1-1; 10 bases align to TRBD1. This CDR3 contains 15 residues. CDR1 and CDR2 (germline): MDHEN, SYDVKM. V gave up 2 bases and J gave up 5 bases; unmatched junction bases: 5. CDR3 bases: TGTGCCAGCAGTTTACGACAGGGGGCGGGAACTGAAGCTTTCTTT. It yields the protein CASSLRQGAGTEAFF.

This clone has more than one count but fewer than ten. The chain employs TRBV6-5 and TRBJ2-7, with 8 nucleotides matching TRBD2. The length of the CDR3 is 15 residues. The germline V gene has CDR1 MNHEY and CDR2 SVGAGI. V lost 4 bases and J lost 0; bases outside the gene matches: 5. Written as DNA, the CDR3 is TGTGCCAGCAGTTTGGAGCGGGGGAGCTCCTACGAGCAGTACTTC. It specifies CASSLERGSSYEQYF.

The CDR3 loop reads CASSLGVEAYEQYF. In DNA form, the CDR3 reads TGTGCCAGCAGCTTGGGGGTGGAAGCTTACGAGCAGTACTTC. This sequence joins TRBV5-4 and TRBJ2-7; the D is unclear. Deletions cut 0 bases from V and 4 bases from J, with 11 bases between. The CDR3 is 14 amino acids. The germline V gene has CDR1 SGHNT and CDR2 YYREEE (reference sequence).

The chain carries TRBV7-9 and TRBJ2-7; 7 nucleotides agree with TRBD1. Losses at the gene ends were 5 bases for V and 6 bases for J; bases not matched to a gene: 4. Germline V CDR1 and CDR2: SEHNR, FQNEAQ (reference sequence). There are 12 residues in the CDR3. The CDR3, as DNA: TGTGCCAGCAGCCTCGACAGGGCCGAGCAGTACTTC. Its translation: CASSLDRAEQYF.

The chain combines TRBV5-1 with TRBJ2-2, with 9 bases lining up with TRBD2. Trimming at V came to 0 bases and at J to 6 bases, leaving 9 bases not matched to a gene. This CDR3 spans 17 amino acids. Looked up from germline, CDR1 is SGHRS and CDR2 is YFSETQ. CDR3 protein: CASSLAFRREGPGELFF. The CDR3 coding sequence is TGCGCCAGCAGCTTGGCCTTTCGGCGGGAGGGCCCCGGGGAGCTGTTTTTT.

The chain combines TRBV6-5 with TRBJ2-1; TRBD2 is a possible D gene (6 bases). CDR1 is MNHEY and CDR2 is SVGAGI in the germline V gene. The ends were cut back, 2 bases at V and 8 bases at J, with 10 bases in the middle. The CDR3 covers 13 residues. The CDR3 DNA reads TGTGCCAGCAGTTACCCCGGGGGATATGAGCAGTTCTTC. Translating gives CASSYPGGYEQFF.

This chain uses TRBV5-4 with TRBJ1-2; D is unclear. V was trimmed by 7 bases and J by 2 bases, leaving 15 bases between them. CDR3 length: 14 amino acids. Germline V gene data show CDR1 as SGHNT and CDR2 as YYREEE (reference sequence). The CDR3 nucleotides are TGTGCCAGCTCCCTCCCCGAGGAAAACTATGGCTACACCTTC. Protein: CASSLPEENYGYTF.

This rearrangement joins TRBV9 to TRBJ1-2, with D unclear. This CDR3 has 14 residues. Per germline, CDR1 SGDLS and CDR2 YYNGEE. With 0 bases removed from V and 0 bases from J, the gap between germline ends came to 6 bases. Here the CDR3 DNA reads TGTGCCAGCAGCGTAGATTGGGCTAACTATGGCTACACCTTC. This codes for CASSVDWANYGYTF.

This chain connects TRBV27 to TRBJ2-3; the D gene is possibly TRBD1 (6 bases). V gave up 8 bases and J gave up 4 bases, with 13 bases separating them. This CDR3 is built from 13 residues. The germline V gene encodes CDR1 MNHEY and CDR2 SMNVEV (reference sequence). The CDR3 DNA reads as TGTGCCAGCCTACCCACAGGGTCAGATACGCAGTATTTT. Translated: CASLPTGSDTQYF.

The chain employs TRBV20-1 and TRBJ2-7; D is ambiguous. Trimming removed 1 base from V and 1 base from J, with 2 bases in between. The CDR3 runs to 11 residues. Germline values: CDR1 DFQATT, CDR2 SNEGSKA (reference sequence). Here the CDR3 reads CSARVSYEQYF. In nucleotides, the CDR3 is TGCAGTGCTAGAGTTTCCTACGAGCAGTACTTC.

This clone has only one observation. The chain uses TRBV5-6 and TRBJ2-7, with D perhaps TRBD1 or TRBD2 (6 bases each). Germline CDR1 SGHDT, CDR2 YYEEEE. The CDR3 is made up of 14 amino acids. V lost 1 base and J lost 6, with 14 bases in between. Here the CDR3 DNA reads TGTGCCAGCAGCTTGTTTGGGGGGCTCTCCGAGCAGTACTTC. Protein sequence: CASSLFGGLSEQYF.

The rearrangement uses TRBV13 and TRBJ2-1; 9 nucleotides match TRBD1. This CDR3 has 15 amino acids. Germline V CDR1 and CDR2: PRHDT, FYEKMQ (reference sequence). J gave up 9 bases and V 6 bases, and 12 bases lay outside the gene matches. CDR3 sequence: CASSQQGAQFPEQFF. Here the CDR3 DNA reads TGTGCCAGCAGTCAACAGGGGGCGCAGTTTCCTGAGCAGTTCTTC.

The gene calls are TRBV28 and TRBJ2-2; no firm D call. V lost 7 bases to trimming and J lost 1 base, with 10 bases between them. Germline CDR1 MDHEN, CDR2 SYDVKM. The CDR3 length is 14 residues. The CDR3 here is CASITQVNTGELFF. The CDR3 nucleotides are TGTGCCAGCATCACCCAGGTGAACACCGGGGAGCTGTTTTTT.

Comments on this clone: Additional DNA sequences in this sample encode the identical CDR3. The chain uses TRBV12-3 or TRBV12-4 and TRBJ1-4; 7 bases are shared with TRBD1. The CDR3 spans 13 residues. V dropped 6 bases and J dropped 5; count of bases not matched to a gene: 3. The CDR3 region is CASSFRGNEKLFF. The CDR3 nucleotides are TGTGCCAGCAGCTTCAGGGGGAATGAAAAACTGTTTTTT.

The chain has TRBV4-1 and TRBJ1-1, with D possibly TRBD1 on 5 matching bases. Germline V gene data show CDR1 as MGHRA and CDR2 as YSYEKL. V was cut by 4 bases and J by 1 base, with 13 bases left in between. This CDR3 has 15 amino acids. The CDR3 reads CASSPTQGRNTEAFF. The CDR3 bases are TGCGCCAGCAGCCCGACTCAGGGACGGAACACTGAAGCTTTCTTT.

The V gene is TRBV7-8, the J gene TRBJ2-5; either TRBD1 or TRBD2 may supply D (5 bases each). Germline loops: CDR1 SGHVS, CDR2 FQNEAQ. This CDR3 spans 14 amino acids. V shed 4 bases and J shed 1 base, with 10 bases lying between them. CDR3 bases: TGTGCCAGCAGCTGGGGGACCGTCCAAGAGACCCAGTACTTC. It is translated as CASSWGTVQETQYF.